The 25 T cell receptor beta chains listed next were all sequenced from one sample in a study of T cell responses to AZD1222 COVID-19 vaccine. The assay was immunoSEQ multiplex PCR, and TCRdb's table has in-frame clones only and misses some. The table lists about 88,000 clones, about 89% of them singletons, with 3.5% to 4% in the top ten. The specimen comprised peripheral blood, sampled on day 0 of AZD1222 vaccination. These receptors were taken from an adult in good health.

This rearrangement joins TRBV5-4 to TRBJ1-3; possible D gene TRBD1, 5 bases. CDR3 size: 17 residues. The V gene lost 3 bases and the J gene lost 0 bases, with 16 bases spanning the gap. CDR1 and CDR2 from the germline V gene are SGHNT and YYREEE (reference sequence). CDR3 DNA sequence: TGTGCCAGCAGCTCTCAGGAGGGGACCCTCTCTGGAAACACCATATATTTT. It is translated as CASSSQEGTLSGNTIYF.

This chain uses TRBV20-1 with TRBJ2-5; no clear D. The CDR3 sequence is 11 residues long. Germline lookup yields CDR1 DFQATT and CDR2 SNEGSKA (reference sequence). V lost 6 bases and J lost 0, with 5 bases in between. CDR3 nucleotides: TGCAGTGCCCCTTACCAAGAGACCCAGTACTTC. This codes for CSAPYQETQYF.

The chain links TRBV30 to TRBJ1-3; possibly TRBD1 for D (6 bases). V was clipped by 3 bases and J by 5 bases, with 14 bases between them. This CDR3 is 14 amino acids long. The germline CDR1 and CDR2 sequences are GTSNPN and SVGIG (reference sequence). The CDR3 region is CAWRGGSYRNTIYF. The CDR3 nucleotides read TGTGCCTGGAGAGGGGGTTCGTATAGAAACACCATATATTTT.

This chain uses TRBV9 with TRBJ2-3; D perhaps matches TRBD2 (5 bases). The CDR3 covers 16 residues. Germline V lookup: CDR1 SGDLS, CDR2 YYNGEE. V was cut by 2 bases and J by 2 bases, with 15 bases left in between. The CDR3 nucleotides read TGTGCCAGCAGCGTTTTGACCTCAGCGGTCACAGATACGCAGTATTTT. This codes for CASSVLTSAVTDTQYF.

The V and J genes are TRBV28 and TRBJ2-4, with unresolved D. CDR3 size: 12 residues. Trimming left V 7 bases short and J 8 bases short, with 12 bases between. The germline V gene has CDR1 MDHEN and CDR2 SYDVKM. DNA of the CDR3: TGTGCCAGCAAGACGGGTAACGACATTCAGTACTTC. This codes for CASKTGNDIQYF.

The chain recombines TRBV3-1 (or the pseudogene TRBV3-2) with TRBJ2-3; D is unclear. This CDR3 region has 13 residues. Between the trimmed V and J ends, which lost 2 bases and 4 bases, there was a span of 7 bases. The V gene's germline CDR1 is LGHDT and CDR2 YNNKEL (reference sequence). CDR3 coding DNA: TGTGCCAGCAGCCAAAGGGAACCAGATACGCAGTATTTT. This codes for CASSQREPDTQYF.

J is TRBJ2-1 and V is TRBV19; D gene uncertain. V shed 5 bases and J shed 5 bases, with 10 bases lying between them. The CDR3 loop spans 13 amino acids. Germline V gene lookup returns CDR1 LNHDA and CDR2 SQIVND (reference sequence). The CDR3 sequence: CASSPLADNEQFF. The DNA of the CDR3 is TGTGCCAGTAGTCCATTAGCTGACAATGAGCAGTTCTTC.

The DNA for the CDR3 is TGTGCCAGCAGCTCGACAGGGGAATGGTATGGCTACACCTTC. Its translation: CASSSTGEWYGYTF. V is TRBV7-2 and J is TRBJ1-2; TRBD1 matches at 8 bases. From germline, CDR1 is SGHTA and CDR2 FQGNSA. The CDR3 totals 14 residues. With 4 bases clipped from V and 5 bases from J, the junction kept 6 bases outside the gene matches.

The V gene is TRBV5-1, the J gene TRBJ2-1; 13 bases are shared with TRBD2. Germline assignment: CDR1 SGHRS and CDR2 YFSETQ. The CDR3 sequence is 17 residues long. V lost 0 bases and J lost 4; bases outside the gene matches: 4. Here the CDR3 reads CASSLAALAGGYNEQFF. In DNA form, the CDR3 reads TGCGCCAGCAGCTTGGCGGCACTAGCGGGGGGGTACAATGAGCAGTTCTTC.

The chain is built from TRBV5-1 and TRBJ1-6; a weak D match, TRBD1 (6 bases). CDR3 length: 13 residues. Trimming left V 3 bases short and J 7 bases short, with 8 bases between. Per the germline V gene, CDR1 is SGHRS and CDR2 is YFSETQ. CDR3 sequence: CASSSGQNSPLHF. The CDR3 bases are TGCGCCAGCAGCTCAGGACAGAATTCACCCCTCCACTTT.

The rearrangement uses TRBV28 and TRBJ1-6; no definite D call. The CDR3 is 12 amino acids. Trimming shortened V by 1 base and J by 9 bases, and 4 bases separated the two germline ends. The germline CDR1 and CDR2 sequences are MDHEN and SYDVKM. CDR3 in DNA: TGTGCCAGCAGTTTATCCAGTTCACCCCTCCACTTT. It is translated as CASSLSSSPLHF.

The sample holds a few counts of this clone. The CDR3 sequence is CSALTGSNSAEAFF. CDR3 coding DNA: TGCAGCGCCCTGACAGGGTCGAATTCCGCTGAAGCTTTCTTT. This chain joins TRBV29-1 and TRBJ1-1; 7 bases fit TRBD1. Germline loops: CDR1 SQVTM, CDR2 ANQGSEA. The CDR3 consists of 14 residues. With V trimmed by 7 bases and J by 6 bases, 14 bases remained unmatched.

The chain uses TRBV2 and TRBJ2-7; D is unclear. Germline CDR1 reads SNHLY; CDR2 reads FYNNEI. The CDR3 runs to 12 residues. V was clipped by 6 bases and J by 5 bases, with 11 bases between them. DNA for the CDR3: TGTGCCAGCAGCCTACAACCCCACGAGCAGTACTTC. Translating gives CASSLQPHEQYF.

This chain links TRBV5-1 with TRBJ1-2; D not certain. Germline V gene data show CDR1 as SGHRS and CDR2 as YFSETQ. The CDR3 length is 13 residues. V lost 3 bases and J lost 6, with 12 bases in between. The CDR3 sequence is CASSWTNGNGYTF. In DNA form, the CDR3 reads TGCGCCAGCAGCTGGACCAACGGGAATGGCTACACCTTC.

This chain joins TRBV4-1 and TRBJ1-4, with 7 positions matching TRBD1. V shed 0 bases and J 7 bases; nucleotides not matched to a gene: 5. The CDR3 totals 15 residues. Germline V gene sequence: CDR1 MGHRA, CDR2 YSYEKL. CDR3 coding DNA: TGCGCCAGCAGCCAAGATCTGGACAGGCTTGAAAAACTGTTTTTT. Translation: CASSQDLDRLEKLFF.

The gene calls are TRBV28 and TRBJ1-3; D is unresolved. The CDR3 is made up of 13 amino acids. In germline, CDR1 is MDHEN, CDR2 SYDVKM. V gave up 7 bases and J gave up 7 bases, with 14 bases separating them. The DNA for the CDR3 is TGTGCCAGCACGCCGGGGTATAGGAACACCATATATTTT. Its protein is CASTPGYRNTIYF.

This chain connects TRBV10-3 to TRBJ1-5, with D perhaps matching TRBD1 (5 bases). V lost 11 bases and J lost 0, with 11 bases in between. CDR3 size: 13 residues. The germline V gene has CDR1 ENHRY and CDR2 SYGVKD. The CDR3 region has the DNA TGTGCCGTAGGGACGGATAGCAATCAGCCCCAGCATTTT. Its protein product is CAVGTDSNQPQHF.

The chain has TRBV2 and TRBJ2-7, with 8 nucleotides matching TRBD1. This CDR3 has 15 residues. CDR1 and CDR2 from the germline V gene are SNHLY and FYNNEI. Trimming cost V 9 bases and J 5 bases; bases outside gene matches: 15. The CDR3 reads CASQSPGQVRDEQYF. CDR3 nucleotides: TGTGCCAGTCAGAGTCCGGGACAGGTACGAGACGAGCAGTACTTC.

This clone came up once. This sequence joins TRBV5-1 and TRBJ1-2, with 7 nucleotides matching TRBD1. In germline, CDR1 is SGHRS, CDR2 YFSETQ. This CDR3 contains 15 residues. Trimming cost V 0 bases and J 5 bases; bases outside gene matches: 7. The CDR3 bases are TGCGCCAGCAGCTTGGGGGACAGCGCTCCTTATGGCTACACCTTC. This codes for CASSLGDSAPYGYTF.

The genes are TRBV7-9 and TRBJ1-2, with 7 bases lining up with TRBD1. V was pared by 5 bases and J by 1 base, with 7 bases of the junction left unmatched. CDR3 size: 15 residues. Germline V lookup: CDR1 SEHNR, CDR2 FQNEAQ (reference sequence). In nucleotides, the CDR3 is TGTGCCAGCAGCGCCCGGGACAGAATTAACTATGGCTACACCTTC. It specifies CASSARDRINYGYTF.

The gene calls are TRBV6-5 and TRBJ2-3; 9 positions agree with TRBD1. Germline assignment: CDR1 MNHEY and CDR2 SVGAGI. There are 13 residues in the CDR3. V lost 6 bases to trimming and J lost 6 bases; unmatched junction nucleotides: 4. This CDR3 is CASRLGTGDTQYF. Written as DNA, the CDR3 is TGTGCCAGCAGGCTCGGGACAGGGGATACGCAGTATTTT.

The chain joins TRBV5-4 to TRBJ1-2; maybe TRBD1 (5 bases). The CDR3 contains 14 residues. V lost 0 bases, J lost 4 bases, and 10 bases lay in between. Germline CDR1 and CDR2: SGHNT and YYREEE (reference sequence). CDR3 protein: CASSLVGGLYGYTF. Written as DNA, the CDR3 is TGTGCCAGCAGCTTGGTGGGGGGTCTCTATGGCTACACCTTC. Full variable domain (remainder filled in from reference TRBV5-4 and TRBJ1-2): ETGVTQSPTHLIKTRGQQVTLRCSSQSGHNTVSWYQQALGQGPQFIFQYYREEENGRGNFPPRFSGLQFPNYSSELNVNALELDDSALYLCASSLVGGLYGYTFGSGTRLTVV.

The rearrangement uses TRBV14 and TRBJ1-5; no clear D. This CDR3 spans 13 amino acids. Germline V gives CDR1 SGHDN, CDR2 FVKESK. V lost 4 bases and J 6 bases, leaving 10 bases between the germline ends. CDR3 region: CASSLSRSQPQHF. In DNA, the CDR3 is TGTGCCAGCAGCCTCAGTAGAAGTCAGCCCCAGCATTTT.

Only one count was recorded for this clone. The V call is TRBV5-1, the J call TRBJ2-1; TRBD2 matches 8 bases. Germline assignment: CDR1 SGHRS and CDR2 YFSETQ. V was pared by 0 bases and J by 7 bases, with 6 bases of the junction left unmatched. This CDR3 has 15 residues. CDR3 bases: TGCGCCAGCAGCTTGGGGCTAGCGGGTCGAAATGAGCAGTTCTTC. As protein: CASSLGLAGRNEQFF.

This clone was counted a few times. This chain uses TRBV5-6 with TRBJ1-2; 8 nucleotides line up with TRBD1. The germline CDR1 and CDR2 sequences are SGHDT and YYEEEE. Losses at the gene ends were 0 bases for V and 4 bases for J; bases not matched to a gene: 8. The CDR3 runs 16 residues. CDR3 loop: CASSLELQGAIYGYTF. The DNA of the CDR3 is TGTGCCAGCAGCTTGGAATTGCAGGGGGCTATCTATGGCTACACCTTC.